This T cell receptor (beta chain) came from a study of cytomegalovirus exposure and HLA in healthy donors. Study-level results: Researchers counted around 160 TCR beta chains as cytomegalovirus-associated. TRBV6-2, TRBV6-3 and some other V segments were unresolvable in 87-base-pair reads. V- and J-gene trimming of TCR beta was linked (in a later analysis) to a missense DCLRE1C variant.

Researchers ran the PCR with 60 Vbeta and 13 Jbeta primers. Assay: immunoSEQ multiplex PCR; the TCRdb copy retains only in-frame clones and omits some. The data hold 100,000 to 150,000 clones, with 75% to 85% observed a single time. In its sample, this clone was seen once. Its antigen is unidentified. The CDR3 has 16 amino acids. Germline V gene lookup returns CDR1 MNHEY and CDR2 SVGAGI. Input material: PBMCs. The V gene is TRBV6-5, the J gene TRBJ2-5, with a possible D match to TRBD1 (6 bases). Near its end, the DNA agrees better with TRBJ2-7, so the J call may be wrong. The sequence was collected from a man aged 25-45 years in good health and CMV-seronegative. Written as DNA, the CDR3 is TGTGCCAGCAGTTACTATGGTTCAGGGGCGAACTACGAGCAGTACTTC. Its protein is CASSYYGSGANYEQYF.